The rows below give T cell receptor beta chains drawn from one sample of a study of OX40 agonist ivuxolimab in advanced cancers. Generated by immunoSEQ multiplex PCR, the TCRdb table keeps only in-frame clones and is missing some. The sample shows about 54,000 clones, roughly four fifths of them seen only once. Sequenced material: CD4+ or CD8+ T cells sorted from blood, taken in a trial of the OX40 agonist ivuxolimab. These receptors were obtained from an adult with an advanced solid tumor such as melanoma, head and neck, liver or kidney cancer. The CDR3 runs from the conserved cysteine through the conserved F or W. The order of the fields is clone size, J gene, V gene, CDR3 length, D gene, CDR3 protein, CDR3 DNA. D genes are given only for firm matches. Clone sizes are given selectively: once, few, many, or a class where the clone is expanded.

size: .; J: TRBJ1-1; V: TRBV5-8; length: 15; D: .; CDR3: CASSLFVGMNTEAFF; DNA: TGTGCCAGCAGCTTGTTTGTGGGGATGAACACTGAAGCTTTCTTT
size: once; J: TRBJ2-3; V: TRBV27; length: 15; D: TRBD2; CDR3: CASSLKSGITDTQYF; DNA: TGTGCCAGCAGTTTAAAGAGCGGGATCACAGATACGCAGTATTTT
size: .; J: TRBJ2-2; V: TRBV19; length: 13; D: .; CDR3: CASRKTGPGELFF; DNA: TGTGCCAGTAGGAAAACAGGGCCCGGGGAGCTGTTTTTT
size: few; J: TRBJ1-6; V: TRBV5-1; length: 15; D: .; CDR3: CASSAVLSYNSPLHF; DNA: TGCGCCAGCAGCGCAGTTTTGTCCTATAATTCACCCCTCCACTTT
size: .; J: TRBJ2-3; V: TRBV5-4; length: 16; D: .; CDR3: CASSRGGPTSGDTQYF; DNA: TGTGCCAGCAGCAGGGGAGGACCGACCTCGGGGGATACGCAGTATTTT
size: .; J: TRBJ2-4; V: TRBV9; length: 16; D: TRBD1; CDR3: CASSVNTDRGPDIQYF; DNA: TGTGCCAGCAGCGTAAATACTGACAGGGGGCCCGACATTCAGTACTTC
size: few; J: TRBJ2-7; V: TRBV2; length: 14; D: .; CDR3: CASSKDRTIYEQYF; DNA: TGTGCCAGCAGTAAGGACAGAACAATCTACGAGCAGTACTTC
size: .; J: TRBJ1-1; V: TRBV6-5; length: 13; D: .; CDR3: CASSYLLLGEAFF; DNA: TGTGCCAGCAGTTATTTACTCCTAGGTGAAGCTTTCTTT
size: .; J: TRBJ1-1; V: TRBV5-5; length: 14; D: TRBD1; CDR3: CASSLYRGDTEAFF; DNA: TGTGCCAGCAGCTTGTACAGGGGGGACACTGAAGCTTTCTTT
size: once; J: TRBJ2-5; V: TRBV5-1; length: 14; D: .; CDR3: CASSLVGSQETQYF; DNA: TGCGCCAGCAGCTTGGTGGGGAGTCAAGAGACCCAGTACTTC
size: .; J: TRBJ2-3; V: TRBV5-1; length: 17; D: .; CDR3: CASSLPSLGASTDTQYF; DNA: TGCGCCAGCAGCTTGCCATCCCTCGGGGCTAGCACAGATACGCAGTATTTT
size: .; J: TRBJ2-5; V: TRBV27; length: 15; D: .; CDR3: CASSFIGGAKETQYF; DNA: TGTGCCAGCAGTTTCATTGGGGGCGCTAAAGAGACCCAGTACTTC
size: .; J: TRBJ2-6; V: TRBV7-9; length: 16; D: .; CDR3: CASSSGQPGGANVLTF; DNA: TGTGCCAGCAGCTCAGGACAGCCGGGAGGGGCCAACGTCCTGACTTTC
size: few; J: TRBJ1-6; V: TRBV9; length: 15; D: .; CDR3: CASSVVSDRNSPLHF; DNA: TGTGCCAGCAGCGTAGTTAGTGACCGTAATTCACCCCTCCACTTT